The 11 T cell receptor beta chains below come from one sample, sequenced in a study of human CD8 memory T cell subsets. A UMI-labeled 5' RACE approach was the method that produced the TCR beta libraries. TCRdb reprocessed the 5' RACE reads; each CDR3 protein has one entry and no DNA is given. This sample's table has roughly 3,000 distinct CDR3 sequences. The specimen was CD8+ T cells from PBMCs. Every receptor here comes from a human donor in good health.

This clonotype ranks as medium-sized in terms of frequency. The V gene is TRBV6-2 or TRBV6-3, the J gene TRBJ2-3. CDR1 MNHEY and CDR2 SVGEGT come from the germline V gene. The CDR3 is 15 amino acids. CDR3 residues: CASTDSPFLTDTQYF.

This clonotype is called medium-sized based on its frequency. The chain combines TRBV11-3 with TRBJ2-1. CDR1 and CDR2 (germline): SGHNT, YENEEA. This CDR3 contains 13 residues. CDR3 protein: CASSLPGSNEQFF.

This clonotype ranks as medium-sized in terms of frequency. The gene calls are TRBV10-1 and TRBJ2-1. This CDR3 has 14 amino acids. Germline CDR1 and CDR2: WNHNN and SYGVQD (reference sequence). The CDR3 reads CAPTQQDSYNEQFF.

This clonotype is called medium-sized based on its frequency. The rearrangement uses TRBV7-2 and TRBJ2-1; TCRdb returns TRBD1, unconfirmable since there is no DNA. The CDR3 covers 13 residues. The germline gives CDR1 SGHTA, CDR2 FQGNSA. CDR3 in amino acids: CASSRQSYNEQFF.

This clonotype is deemed medium-sized (0.01 to 0.1%) by its frequency. The rearrangement links TRBV14 to TRBJ2-1; TCRdb's assignment of TRBD1 cannot be checked, as there is no DNA. This CDR3 spans 16 amino acids. Germline values: CDR1 SGHDN, CDR2 FVKESK. CDR3 loop: CASSQDSERGTNEQFF.

This clonotype is identified as medium-sized from frequency. This sequence joins TRBV7-2 and TRBJ1-2; TCRdb returns TRBD1, unconfirmable since there is no DNA. Germline CDR1 is SGHTA and CDR2 is FQGNSA. This CDR3 comprises 15 residues. The chain's CDR3 is CASSLAGQGMGGYTF.

The chain links TRBV7-9 to TRBJ2-1. Germline V CDR1 and CDR2: SEHNR, FQNEAQ (reference sequence). The CDR3 contains 12 residues. CDR3 amino acids: CASRTTDNEQFF. The variable domain in full, completed from reference TRBV7-9 and TRBJ2-1, reads DTGVSQNPRHKITKRGQNVTFRCDPISEHNRLYWYRQTLGQGPEFLTYFQNEAQLEKSRLLSDRFSAERPKGSFSTLEIQRTEQGDSAMYLCASRTTDNEQFFGPGTRLTVL.

This clonotype is deemed medium-sized by its frequency. CDR3 sequence: CASSFSGGTGFF. This rearrangement joins TRBV11-2 to TRBJ2-1; the D call of TRBD2 rests on TCRdb alone, since no DNA is present to check it. The germline CDR1 and CDR2 sequences are SGHAT and FQNNGV. The CDR3 is made up of 12 amino acids.

This clonotype is deemed medium-sized (0.01 to 0.1%) by its frequency. The chain couples TRBV13 to TRBJ2-5. The CDR3 sequence is 17 residues long. The V gene's germline CDR1 is PRHDT and CDR2 FYEKMQ (reference sequence). This CDR3 reads CASSFSSMGRMEETQYF.

This clonotype is identified as medium-sized from frequency. V usage is TRBV19 and J usage is TRBJ1-1; TCRdb's assignment of TRBD1 cannot be checked, as there is no DNA. Germline V gene lookup returns CDR1 LNHDA and CDR2 SQIVND (reference sequence). The CDR3 consists of 12 residues. The CDR3 here is CASDRGVTEAFF.

The rearrangement links TRBV24-1 to TRBJ2-7. Germline V gives CDR1 KGHDR, CDR2 SFDVKD. The length of the CDR3 is 14 residues. This chain's CDR3 is CATSDTGSSYEQYF.